This T cell receptor (beta chain) was recovered during a study of blood T cell repertoires in COVID-19. This clone was recorded a few times. V lost 4 bases to trimming and J lost 10 bases, with 13 bases between them. From germline, CDR1 is LGHDT and CDR2 YNNKEL (reference sequence). The CDR3 covers 13 residues. Per the authors' pipeline: Estimated nucleated cell counts came from reference gene primer amplification. Measured with immunoSEQ multiplex PCR; TCRdb has only the in-frame clones, and not every one. The V and J calls and clone size are taken from that table; D and trimming were inferred from the DNA. The profile shows more than 200,000 clones, around 84% of them singletons.

The sample taken for sequencing was peripheral blood. This receptor was identified in a woman aged 80 or older with COVID-19, enrolled during active disease. The rearrangement links TRBV3-1 (or the pseudogene TRBV3-2) to TRBJ1-4, with D maybe TRBD1 (5 bases). The CDR3 region is CASSPHGGGKLFF. The CDR3 nucleotides are TGTGCCAGCAGCCCTCACGGGGGTGGAAAACTGTTTTTT.